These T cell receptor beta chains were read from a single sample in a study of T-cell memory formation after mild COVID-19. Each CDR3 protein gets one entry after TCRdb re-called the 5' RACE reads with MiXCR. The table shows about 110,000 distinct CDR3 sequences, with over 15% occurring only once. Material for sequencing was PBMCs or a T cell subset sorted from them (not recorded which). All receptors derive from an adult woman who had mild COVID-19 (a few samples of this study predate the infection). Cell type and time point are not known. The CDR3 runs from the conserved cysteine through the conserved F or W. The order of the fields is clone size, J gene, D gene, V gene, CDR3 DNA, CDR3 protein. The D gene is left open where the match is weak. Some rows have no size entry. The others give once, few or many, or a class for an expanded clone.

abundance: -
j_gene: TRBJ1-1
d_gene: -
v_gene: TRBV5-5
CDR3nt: TGTGCCAGCAGCAAGCCGGGGAACACTGAAGCTTTCTTT
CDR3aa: CASSKPGNTEAFF

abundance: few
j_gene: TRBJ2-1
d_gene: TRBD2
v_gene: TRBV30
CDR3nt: TGTGCTGTAAGCGGGGGGTATGAGCAGTTCTTC
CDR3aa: CAVSGGYEQFF

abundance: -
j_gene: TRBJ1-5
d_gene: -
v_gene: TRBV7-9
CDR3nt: TGTGCCAGCAGCTTAGATGGGGGGGCTGGGGATCAGCCCCAGCATTTT
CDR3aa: CASSLDGGAGDQPQHF

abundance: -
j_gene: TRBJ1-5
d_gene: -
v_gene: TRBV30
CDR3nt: TGTGCCTGGAGTGTTGGGGGGCCCAATCAGCCCCAGCATTTT
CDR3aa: CAWSVGGPNQPQHF

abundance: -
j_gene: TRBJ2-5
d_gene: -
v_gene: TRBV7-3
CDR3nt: TGTGCCAGCAGCTTAGATGGGGGCCAAGAGACCCAGTACTTC
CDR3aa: CASSLDGGQETQYF

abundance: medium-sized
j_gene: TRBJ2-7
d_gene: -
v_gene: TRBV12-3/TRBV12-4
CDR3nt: TGTGCCAGCAGTTTATATGGGGGCGAGCAGTACTTC
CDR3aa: CASSLYGGEQYF

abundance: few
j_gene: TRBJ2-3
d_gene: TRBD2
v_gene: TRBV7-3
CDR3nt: TGTGCCAGCAGCCCCGCAGCGGGAGCCGGGGTTGATACGCAGTATTTT
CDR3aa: CASSPAAGAGVDTQYF

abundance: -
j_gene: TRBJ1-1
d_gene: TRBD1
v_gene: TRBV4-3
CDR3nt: TGCGCCAGCAGCCAGGGGACAGGGGGTTACACTGAAGCTTTCTTT
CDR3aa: CASSQGTGGYTEAFF

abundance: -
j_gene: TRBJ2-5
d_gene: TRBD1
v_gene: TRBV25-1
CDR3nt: TGTGCCAGCAGGGAGCTACAGGGGTTTCTGGAGACCCAGTACTTC
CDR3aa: CASRELQGFLETQYF

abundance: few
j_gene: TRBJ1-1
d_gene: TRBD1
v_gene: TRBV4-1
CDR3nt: TGCGCCAGCAGCCAAATGACAGGGGAGACTGAAGCTTTCTTT
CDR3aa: CASSQMTGETEAFF

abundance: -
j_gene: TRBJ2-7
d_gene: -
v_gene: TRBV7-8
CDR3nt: TGTGCCAGCACCCCGTCGCCAGGGAGTTCCTCATACGAGCAGTACTTC
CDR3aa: CASTPSPGSSSYEQYF

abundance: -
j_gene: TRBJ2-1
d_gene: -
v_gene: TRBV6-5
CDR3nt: TGTGCCAGCAGTTACTCCTACGGCGGCGGTGAGCAGTTCTTC
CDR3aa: CASSYSYGGGEQFF

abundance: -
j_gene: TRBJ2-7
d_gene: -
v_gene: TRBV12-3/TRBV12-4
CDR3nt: TGTGCCAGCAGTTTAAGTCACGGTGGGATTCTCTACGAGCAGTACTTC
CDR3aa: CASSLSHGGILYEQYF

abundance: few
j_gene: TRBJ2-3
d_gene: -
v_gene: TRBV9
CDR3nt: TGTGCCAGCAGCTTATCGGACGGGGTACCAGATACGCAGTATTTT
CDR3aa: CASSLSDGVPDTQYF

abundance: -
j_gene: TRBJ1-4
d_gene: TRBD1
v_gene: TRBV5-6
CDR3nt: TGTGCCAGCAGAGGACAGGGCGGATATGAAAAACTGTTTTTT
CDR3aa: CASRGQGGYEKLFF

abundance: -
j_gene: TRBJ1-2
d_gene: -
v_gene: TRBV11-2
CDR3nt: TGTGCCAGCAGCTCACAAATCCCCGATGGGAAAGGCTACACCTTC
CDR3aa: CASSSQIPDGKGYTF

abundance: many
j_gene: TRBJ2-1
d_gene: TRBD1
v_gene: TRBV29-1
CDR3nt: TGCAGCGTTGCCCCGGGACAGGGTTTCTACAATGAGCAGTTCTTC
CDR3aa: CSVAPGQGFYNEQFF

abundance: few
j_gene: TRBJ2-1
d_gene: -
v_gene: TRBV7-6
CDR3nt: TGTGCCAGCAGCTTAGTGTCTGGGGGAGAGCAGTTCTTC
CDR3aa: CASSLVSGGEQFF

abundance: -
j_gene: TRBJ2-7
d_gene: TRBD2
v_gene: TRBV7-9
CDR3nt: TGTGCCAGCAGCCTACTAGCGGGGGCATCCTACGAGCAGTACTTC
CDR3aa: CASSLLAGASYEQYF

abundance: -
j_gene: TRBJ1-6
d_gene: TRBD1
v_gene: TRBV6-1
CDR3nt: TGTGCCAGCGGATGGACAGGGGACCTTAATTCACCCCTCCACTTT
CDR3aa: CASGWTGDLNSPLHF

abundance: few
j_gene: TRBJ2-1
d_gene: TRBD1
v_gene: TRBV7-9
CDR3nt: TGTGCCAGCAGCCCGACAGGGGGCGTCTACAATGAGCAGTTCTTC
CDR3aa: CASSPTGGVYNEQFF

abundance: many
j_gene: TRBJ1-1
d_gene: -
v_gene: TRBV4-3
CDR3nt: TGCGCCAGCAGCCAAGACAGGGTGGGGAACACTGAAGCTTTCTTT
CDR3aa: CASSQDRVGNTEAFF

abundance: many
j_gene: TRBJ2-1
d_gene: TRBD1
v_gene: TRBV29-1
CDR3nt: TGCAGCGTATTCGGACAGGGGGGCAATGAGCAGTTCTTC
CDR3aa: CSVFGQGGNEQFF

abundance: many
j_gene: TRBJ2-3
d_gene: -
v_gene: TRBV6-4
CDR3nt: TGTGCCAGCAGTGACACCTATACCGGGACTCCGAATAATACGCAGTATTTT
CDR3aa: CASSDTYTGTPNNTQYF

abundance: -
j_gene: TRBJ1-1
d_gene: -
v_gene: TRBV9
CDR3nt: TGTGCCAGCAGCACTCTTGTGGGCAGGGACGGCACTGAAGCTTTCTTT
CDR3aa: CASSTLVGRDGTEAFF

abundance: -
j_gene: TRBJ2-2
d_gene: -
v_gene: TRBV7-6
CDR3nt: TGTGCCAGCATGGCGAACACCGGGGAGCTGTTTTTT
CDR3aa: CASMANTGELFF

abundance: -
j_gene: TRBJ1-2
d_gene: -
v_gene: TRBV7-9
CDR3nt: TGTGCCAGCAGCTTAGCTCCACGGACATACTATGGCTACACCTTC
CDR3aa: CASSLAPRTYYGYTF

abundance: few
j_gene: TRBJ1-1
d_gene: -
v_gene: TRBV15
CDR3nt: TGTGCCACCAGCGCAGAGGGGGAGGGATACACTGAAGCTTTCTTT
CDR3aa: CATSAEGEGYTEAFF

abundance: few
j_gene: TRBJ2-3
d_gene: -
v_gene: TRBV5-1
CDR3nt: TGCGCCAGCAGCTTGGCCATAAGCACAGATACGCAGTATTTT
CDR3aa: CASSLAISTDTQYF

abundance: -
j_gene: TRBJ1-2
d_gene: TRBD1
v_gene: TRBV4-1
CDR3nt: TGCGCCAGCAGCCTAACCGGGACAGGGAACTATGGCTACACCTTC
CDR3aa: CASSLTGTGNYGYTF

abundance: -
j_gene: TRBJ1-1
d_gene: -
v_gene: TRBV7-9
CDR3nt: TGTGCCAGCAGCTTCACCACGGACGGCGAAGCTTTCTTT
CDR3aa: CASSFTTDGEAFF

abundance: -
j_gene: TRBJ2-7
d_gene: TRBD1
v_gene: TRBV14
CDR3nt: TGTGCCAGCAGCCAAACCAGGGGGCGAAGCTACGAGCAGTACTTC
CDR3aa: CASSQTRGRSYEQYF

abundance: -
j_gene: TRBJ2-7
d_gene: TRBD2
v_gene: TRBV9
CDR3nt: TGTGCCAGCAGCGTCGGTCGGGGGACTAGCGGGAACTACGAGCAGTACTTC
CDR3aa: CASSVGRGTSGNYEQYF

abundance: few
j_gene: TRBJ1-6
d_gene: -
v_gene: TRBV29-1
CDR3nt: TGCAGCGTTGAGATAACCTCCGGACACAATAATTCACCCCTCCACTTT
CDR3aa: CSVEITSGHNNSPLHF

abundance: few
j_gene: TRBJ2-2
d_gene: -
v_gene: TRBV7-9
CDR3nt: TGTGCCAGCAGCTTAGGTGCCCTCCCACCCACCGGGGAGCTGTTTTTT
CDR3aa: CASSLGALPPTGELFF

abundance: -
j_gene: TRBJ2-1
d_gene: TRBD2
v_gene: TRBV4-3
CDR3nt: TGCGCCAGCAGCCAAGTCTCTCGGACTAGGGAGCAGTTCTTC
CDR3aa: CASSQVSRTREQFF

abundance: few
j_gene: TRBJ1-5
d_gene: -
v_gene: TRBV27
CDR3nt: TGTGCCAGCAGTCCCACGAGCAATCAGCCCCAGCATTTT
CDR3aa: CASSPTSNQPQHF

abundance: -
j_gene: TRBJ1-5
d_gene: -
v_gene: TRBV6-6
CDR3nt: TGTGCCAGCACACGAGGTATAGATCAGCCCCAGCATTTT
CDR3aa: CASTRGIDQPQHF

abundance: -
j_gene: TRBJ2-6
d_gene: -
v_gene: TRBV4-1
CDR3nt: TGCGCCAGCAGCCAAGAGAGGGTCCTTATCCCTGGGGCCAACGTCCTGACTTTC
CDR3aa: CASSQERVLIPGANVLTF

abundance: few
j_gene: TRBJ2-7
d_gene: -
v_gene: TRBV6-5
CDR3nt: TGTGCCAGCAGTTTAAACGACGAGCAGTACTTC
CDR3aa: CASSLNDEQYF

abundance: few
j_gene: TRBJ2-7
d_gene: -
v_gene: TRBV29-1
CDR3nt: TGCAGCGTTGAGAAAGATATTGGGCAGTACTTC
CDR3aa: CSVEKDIGQYF

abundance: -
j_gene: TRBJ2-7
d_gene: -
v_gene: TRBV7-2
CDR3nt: TGTGCCAGCAGCCCCGACCTTCGCTACGAGCAGTACTTC
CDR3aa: CASSPDLRYEQYF

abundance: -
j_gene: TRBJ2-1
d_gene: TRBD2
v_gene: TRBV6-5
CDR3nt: TGTGCCAGCGCTACGTCCGGGACTAGCGGGTATGAGCAGTTCTTC
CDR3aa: CASATSGTSGYEQFF

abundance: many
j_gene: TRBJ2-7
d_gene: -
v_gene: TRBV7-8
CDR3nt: TGTGCCAGCAGCTTACGGGCAGGCGAATCCTACGAGCAGTACTTC
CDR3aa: CASSLRAGESYEQYF

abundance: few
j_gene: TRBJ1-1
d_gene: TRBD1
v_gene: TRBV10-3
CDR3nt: TGTGCCAGGACAGGGGATGGGACTGAAGCTTTCTTT
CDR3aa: CARTGDGTEAFF

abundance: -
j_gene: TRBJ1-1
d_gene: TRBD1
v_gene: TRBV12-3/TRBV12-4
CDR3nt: TGTGCCAGCACCCCAGGGGGGGGGGCTTTCTTT
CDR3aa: CASTPGGGAFF

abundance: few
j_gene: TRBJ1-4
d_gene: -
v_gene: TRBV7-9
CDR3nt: TGTGCCAGCAGCTTAGGGGACTCTATCGTGGAAAAACTGTTTTTT
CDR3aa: CASSLGDSIVEKLFF

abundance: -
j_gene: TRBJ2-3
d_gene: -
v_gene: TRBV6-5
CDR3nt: TGTGCCAGCAGGGGCCGGATAAACACAGATACGCAGTATTTT
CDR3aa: CASRGRINTDTQYF

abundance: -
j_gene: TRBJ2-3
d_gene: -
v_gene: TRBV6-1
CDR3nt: TGTGCCAGCAGTTCCCCCCTCGGGGCAGGGTGGGCAGATACGCAGTATTTT
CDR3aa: CASSSPLGAGWADTQYF

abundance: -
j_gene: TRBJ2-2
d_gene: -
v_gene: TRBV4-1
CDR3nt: TGCGCCAGCAGCCAAGAAATAGGAGACACCGGGGAGCTGTTTTTT
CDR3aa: CASSQEIGDTGELFF

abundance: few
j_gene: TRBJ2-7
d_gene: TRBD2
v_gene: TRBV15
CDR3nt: TGTGCCACCAGCCCGACTAGCGGATCCTACGAGCAGTACTTC
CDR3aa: CATSPTSGSYEQYF

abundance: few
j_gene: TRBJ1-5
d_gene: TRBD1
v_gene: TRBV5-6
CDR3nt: TGTGCCAGCAGCTTCGGGACAGGAGGCAATCAGCCCCAGCATTTT
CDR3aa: CASSFGTGGNQPQHF

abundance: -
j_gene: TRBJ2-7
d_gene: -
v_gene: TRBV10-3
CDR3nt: TGTGCCATCAGTAGAGGGAGTTACGAGCAGTACTTC
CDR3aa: CAISRGSYEQYF